This entry features one T cell receptor (beta chain) sequence. Antigen specificity is unknown. The method was immunoSEQ multiplex PCR; TCRdb's version includes in-frame clones alone and lacks a portion of them. The sample yields tens of thousands of clones, around 82% seen once. V was clipped by 0 bases and J by 1 base, with 7 bases between them. In germline, CDR1 is SGDLS, CDR2 YYNGEE. This CDR3 is 14 amino acids long. This sample stems from a study of identifying expanded T cells in peripheral blood. During the collection period, no donor immune events like infections were recorded. Findings and caveats of the study: Clone count variance between roughly 2-week samples rose with total template count. About 1.2 clones differed between technical replicates, versus roughly 17 and 20 over time.

Sequenced sample: blood. The sequence came from a person aged 18 to 75 in good health. The chain is built from TRBV9 and TRBJ1-1; D is ambiguous. CDR3 loop: CASSVGPTNTEAFF. The CDR3 coding sequence is TGTGCCAGCAGCGTAGGACCTACGAACACTGAAGCTTTCTTT.